What follows are 19 T cell receptor beta chains derived from one specimen sequenced in a study of OX40 agonist ivuxolimab in advanced cancers. The method was immunoSEQ multiplex PCR; TCRdb's version includes in-frame clones alone and lacks a portion of them. The sample has about 80,000 clones, 88% seen once; the top ten hold approximately 0.45%. Specimen: CD4+ or CD8+ T cells sorted from blood, collected in a trial of the OX40 agonist ivuxolimab. The receptors were gathered from an adult with an advanced solid tumor such as melanoma, head and neck, liver or kidney cancer.

As for this clone: An end of the junction differs from the germline gene, which may be a read error. The chain has TRBV10-3 and TRBJ1-1, with a possible D match to TRBD1 (6 bases). The CDR3 is made up of 14 amino acids. Germline assignment: CDR1 ENHRY and CDR2 SYGVKD. As DNA, the CDR3 is TGTGCCATCAGTAAAATCACAGGGAACGCTGAAGCTTTCTTT. This codes for CAISKITGNAEAFF.

This clone was found a few times. The CDR3 nucleotides are TGTGCCAGCTCACCGATACAGGGTAGCTCTGGAAACACCATATATTTT. Translated, it gives CASSPIQGSSGNTIYF. The rearrangement joins TRBV18 to TRBJ1-3; D perhaps matches TRBD1 (6 bases). This CDR3 region has 16 residues. V gave up 3 bases and J gave up 0 bases, with 12 bases separating them. Germline V lookup: CDR1 KGHSH, CDR2 LQKENI.

The V gene is TRBV5-6, the J gene TRBJ2-3, with D perhaps given as TRBD1 or TRBD2 (5 bases each). The CDR3 consists of 19 residues. Trimming removed 4 bases at V and 1 base at J, with 25 bases between. Germline CDR1 reads SGHDT; CDR2 reads YYEEEE. CDR3 bases: TGTGCCAGCAGCATCCGGGACCTCAGGTTCGAGGGTGGCACAGATACGCAGTATTTT. Translated: CASSIRDLRFEGGTDTQYF. Supplemented by reference TRBV5-6 and TRBJ2-3, the full variable domain reads DAGVTQSPTHLIKTRGQQVTLRCSPKSGHDTVSWYQQALGQGPQFIFQYYEEEERQRGNFPDRFSGHQFPNYSSELNVNALLLGDSALYLCASSIRDLRFEGGTDTQYFGPGTRLTVL.

Only a few counts were recorded for this clone. The chain combines TRBV5-1 with TRBJ2-1; 10 bases agree with TRBD2. The CDR3 length is 14 residues. The trim removed 3 bases at V and 5 bases at J, leaving 2 bases unmatched. The V gene's germline CDR1 is SGHRS and CDR2 YFSETQ. This CDR3 is CASSWTSGNNEQFF. CDR3 nucleotide sequence: TGCGCCAGCAGCTGGACTAGCGGTAACAATGAGCAGTTCTTC.

This clone was counted once. The CDR3 protein is CASSRQVGSGTEAFF. CDR3 nucleotides: TGTGCCAGCAGCAGGCAAGTAGGGTCTGGCACTGAAGCTTTCTTT. V is TRBV5-5 and J is TRBJ1-1; D gene unclear. CDR1 and CDR2 from the germline V gene are SGHKS and YYEKEE (reference sequence). The CDR3 runs to 15 residues. The V and J ends lost 4 bases and 4 bases respectively, with 17 bases between them. Filled out from reference TRBV5-5 and TRBJ1-1, the complete variable domain reads DAGVTQSPTHLIKTRGQQVTLRCSPISGHKSVSWYQQVLGQGPQFIFQYYEKEERGRGNFPDRFSARQFPNYSSELNVNALLLGDSALYLCASSRQVGSGTEAFFGQGTRLTVV.

Turning to this clone: One end of the junction varies from germline; a read error may be responsible. The chain is built from TRBV7-7 and TRBJ2-5; TRBD2 aligns across 8 bases. This CDR3 region has 16 residues. Germline loops: CDR1 SSHAT, CDR2 FNYEAQ (reference sequence). This CDR3 is CASSLGLTSGQETQYF. In DNA form, the CDR3 reads TGTGCTAGCAGCTTAGGACTTACTAGCGGCCAAGAGACCCAGTACTTC.

The rearrangement links TRBV6-1 to TRBJ1-1; D unclear. From germline, CDR1 is MNHNS and CDR2 SASEGT. The CDR3 extends over 15 amino acids. V lost 5 bases to trimming and J lost 0 bases, with 13 bases between them. CDR3 coding DNA: TGTGCCAGCAGTCCACAAAGACCGTTGAACACTGAAGCTTTCTTT. Protein: CASSPQRPLNTEAFF.

The rearrangement uses TRBV5-5 and TRBJ1-1; D is possibly TRBD1 (6 bases). Trimming took 7 bases from V and 1 from J, leaving 11 bases between them. The CDR3 loop spans 13 amino acids. In germline, CDR1 is SGHKS, CDR2 YYEKEE (reference sequence). The CDR3 reads CASSGHTNTEAFF. The CDR3, as DNA: TGTGCCAGCTCGGGACACACGAACACTGAAGCTTTCTTT.

The chain uses TRBV7-8 and TRBJ2-5; D unresolved. This CDR3 is built from 13 residues. V gave up 1 base and J gave up 5 bases, with 8 bases separating them. CDR1 and CDR2 from the germline V gene are SGHVS and FQNEAQ. CDR3 coding DNA: TGTGCCAGCAGCTTAGGGGCCCTGGAGACCCAGTACTTC. Its protein is CASSLGALETQYF.

The genes are TRBV5-4 and TRBJ1-1; 7 bases match TRBD1. The CDR3 is made up of 14 amino acids. V was clipped by 3 bases and J by 5 bases; unmatched bases: 7. Per germline, CDR1 SGHNT and CDR2 YYREEE (reference sequence). The CDR3 spells CASSSSRGQTEAFF. In DNA, the CDR3 is TGTGCCAGCAGCTCCTCGAGGGGGCAAACTGAAGCTTTCTTT.

The chain couples TRBV2 to TRBJ1-2; D unclear. Germline CDR1 SNHLY, CDR2 FYNNEI. Trimming left V 5 bases short and J 6 bases short, with 13 bases between. This CDR3 is 13 amino acids long. The CDR3 DNA reads TGTGCCAGCAGTCAACCCCCTTTCCATGGCTACACCTTC. Translated, it gives CASSQPPFHGYTF.

This clone was seen only once. The chain links TRBV12-5 to TRBJ2-5; D may be TRBD2 (5 bases). CDR1 is LGHNT and CDR2 is FRNRAP in the germline V gene. Trimming took off 4 bases at V and 2 bases at J, with 11 bases between the two ends. The CDR3 loop spans 14 amino acids. The CDR3 loop is CASGSGLQQETQYF. In DNA form, the CDR3 reads TGTGCTAGTGGTTCCGGACTGCAACAAGAGACCCAGTACTTC.

V gene TRBV5-4 combines with J gene TRBJ1-2, with D possibly TRBD1 on 6 matching bases. The germline CDR1 and CDR2 sequences are SGHNT and YYREEE (reference sequence). The V gene lost 4 bases and the J gene lost 0 bases, with 13 bases spanning the gap. The CDR3 is 15 amino acids. The CDR3 is CASSTRGGTNYGYTF. CDR3 sequence (DNA): TGTGCCAGCAGCACGAGGGGGGGCACTAACTATGGCTACACCTTC.

The rearrangement links TRBV18 to TRBJ2-7; D call uncertain. Germline values: CDR1 KGHSH, CDR2 LQKENI. This CDR3 spans 14 amino acids. V lost 0 bases to trimming and J lost 9 bases, with 15 bases between them. This CDR3 is CASSPPPPATGQYF. CDR3 nucleotide sequence: TGTGCCAGCTCACCACCGCCCCCGGCGACTGGGCAGTACTTC.

This clone was detected only a few times. The rearrangement uses TRBV7-9 and TRBJ1-4; no clear D. V gave up 8 bases and J gave up 8 bases, with 12 bases separating them. This CDR3 contains 12 residues. CDR1 and CDR2 from the germline V gene are SEHNR and FQNEAQ (reference sequence). CDR3: CASCSGREKLFF. The CDR3 nucleotides read TGTGCCAGCTGCTCCGGAAGAGAAAAACTGTTTTTT. The complete variable domain, with remaining parts taken from reference TRBV7-9 and TRBJ1-4, reads DTGVSQNPRHKITKRGQNVTFRCDPISEHNRLYWYRQTLGQGPEFLTYFQNEAQLEKSRLLSDRFSAERPKGSFSTLEIQRTEQGDSAMYLCASCSGREKLFFGSGTQLSVL.

This chain links TRBV6-1 with TRBJ2-5; D is possibly TRBD2 (7 bases). The ends were cut back, 2 bases at V and 4 bases at J, with 11 bases in the middle. Germline loops: CDR1 MNHNS, CDR2 SASEGT. The length of the CDR3 is 14 residues. The CDR3 here is CASSEYGGRETQYF. The DNA for the CDR3 is TGTGCCAGCAGTGAATACGGGGGGCGAGAGACCCAGTACTTC.

V is TRBV5-4 and J is TRBJ1-2; TRBD1 matches at 9 bases. The V segment lost 0 bases and the J segment 7 bases; nucleotides outside the gene matches: 7. Germline CDR1 SGHNT, CDR2 YYREEE (reference sequence). This CDR3 comprises 15 residues. The CDR3 spells CASSLGGDRVSGYTF. CDR3 coding DNA: TGTGCCAGCAGCTTGGGTGGGGACAGGGTGTCTGGCTACACCTTC.

This clone has a single count. The chain is built from TRBV7-2 and TRBJ2-7; 10 nucleotides agree with TRBD1. This CDR3 comprises 14 residues. The V gene end was trimmed by 5 bases and the J gene end by 1 base; junction bases not matched to a gene: 2. Germline V gene lookup returns CDR1 SGHTA and CDR2 FQGNSA. CDR3 DNA: TGTGCCAGCAGCCAGGGACAGGGGTCCTACGAGCAGTACTTC. Protein product: CASSQGQGSYEQYF.

The J gene is TRBJ2-2, the V gene TRBV4-2; D is undetermined. Per germline, CDR1 LGHNA and CDR2 YNFKEQ. Trimming took 0 bases from V and 6 from J, leaving 8 bases between them. The CDR3 length is 14 residues. CDR3 bases: TGTGCCAGCAGCCAAGACTACTCCTCCGGGGAGCTGTTTTTT. This codes for CASSQDYSSGELFF.